This T cell receptor beta chain comes out of a study of CD8+CD57+ T cells in acquired aplastic anemia (dated by TCRdb to 2017 to 2018). Background for the entire study: On average, sorted CD4+ and CD8+ cells yielded around 3.5 ug of extracted DNA, with a range of roughly 0.17 to 27.4 ug. CD8+CD57+ expansion was defined as a frequency above the mean frequency observed in healthy subjects. Here is what the overall study found, with its caveats: Roughly 29 CD8+ CDR3 sequences were found to be shared between patients and controls, but these sequences appeared to be highly expressed in patients and within the immunodominant clones of the patients. Patients and healthy controls showed no significant difference in CD8+ Simpson's diversity (P=0.060).

TCR beta VDJ combination and CDR3 sequence profiling used genomic DNA as the template. An Illumina HiSeq 2000 was used for TCR repertoire sequencing. Processing in the source paper ran as follows. TRBV/TRBJ rearrangement plots, CDR3 size and DJ length profiles, and Simpson's diversity index were used to assess repertoires. The most abundant DNA sequence in the deep sequencing data was defined as the immunodominant clone. CDR3 amino acid sequences were screened for sharing across subjects and compared with published repertoires and the VDJdb database. TCRdb took the public reads, trimmed them with fastp at Q25, ran MiXCR for clone calling and kept in-frame beta chains. CDR3 protein duplicates are merged, each entry listing the most common genes and DNA. What appears here as the V and J calls and clone size reflects TCRdb's work, not the paper's. This sample is represented by around 150,000 distinct CDR3 sequences; around 48% of them were singletons. The ten largest clones capture about 31% of the sample.

Trimmed from V: 5 bases; trimmed from J: 2 bases; junction bases lacking a gene match: 14. CDR1 and CDR2 are read off the germline V gene (reference sequence) as PRHDT and FYEKMQ. The CDR3 contains 17 residues, cysteine and phenylalanine counted. Here the CDR3 DNA is all that survives: 51 bases in frame from base 1. This clonotype appeared many times. Which antigen it targets is not known. No much larger clonotype is one base removed from it; base qualities were not supplied. Patients chosen for sequencing had shown expansion of CD8+CD57+ cells by flow cytometry. All patients had severe acquired aplastic anemia diagnosed by International Study of Aplastic Anemia and Agranulocytosis and Camitta criteria. Patients had received no therapy at the time of blood sampling. TCR repertoires of sorted CD4+ and CD8+ blood T cells from severe aplastic anemia patients and healthy subjects were deep-sequenced in the study. In the USA, patient enrollment took place under clinicaltrials.gov protocols 00001620, 01623167, 00001397, 00071045, 00081523 and 00961064. Ficoll-Paque density gradient centrifugation was used to isolate peripheral blood mononuclear cells. Before DNA extraction, CD4+ and CD8+ T cells were sorted by FACS or by magnetic beads.

The sequenced sample consisted of sorted CD4+, CD8+, or CD8+CD57+ T cells (not recorded which) from PBMCs. The chain was built from TRBV13 and TRBJ2-7, with TRBD1 identical over 8 junction bases. The sequence was collected from a human donor with aplastic anemia. The nucleotides read TGTGCCAGCAGCCACAGGGACAGGACTCTATATCCCTACGAGCAGTACTTC. Its amino acids are CASSHRDRTLYPYEQYF.